This T cell receptor beta chain was retrieved from a study of T cell responses to AZD1222 COVID-19 vaccine. Study-level findings and limits: Nearly half of the spike-specific TCRs reportedly recognize variant regions that carry no mutations.

The germline V gene has CDR1 SGDLS and CDR2 YYNGEE. With 1 base removed from V and 2 bases from J, the gap between germline ends came to 8 bases. The CDR3 is made up of 14 amino acids. Clones were read by immunoSEQ multiplex PCR, and TCRdb kept only the in-frame ones, dropping some. The sample holds 80,000 or so clones, around 80% seen once. Of note for this clone: Its antigen is undetermined.

This sample comprised peripheral blood, obtained 28 days after the second dose of the MenACWY control vaccine. The source of this sequence is an adult who received the MenACWY meningococcal vaccine as a control. The V gene is TRBV9, the J gene TRBJ2-3; D may match TRBD1 or TRBD2 (5 bases each). The CDR3, as DNA: TGTGCCAGCAGCGTATCGGGGCTCACAGATACGCAGTATTTT. Its translation: CASSVSGLTDTQYF. Based on the CDR3 plus reference TRBV9 and TRBJ2-3, the full variable domain is DSGVTQTPKHLITATGQRVTLRCSPRSGDLSVYWYQQSLDQGLQFLIQYYNGEERAKGNILERFSAQQFPDLHSELNLSSLELGDSALYFCASSVSGLTDTQYFGPGTRLTVL.